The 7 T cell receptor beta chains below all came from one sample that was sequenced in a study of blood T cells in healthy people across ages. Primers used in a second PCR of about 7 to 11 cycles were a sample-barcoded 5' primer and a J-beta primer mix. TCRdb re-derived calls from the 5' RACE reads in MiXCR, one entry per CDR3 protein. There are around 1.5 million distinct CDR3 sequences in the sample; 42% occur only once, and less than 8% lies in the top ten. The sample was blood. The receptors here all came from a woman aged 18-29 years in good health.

The CDR3 DNA reads TGTGCCAGCTCCGAGGGGGGTACGGGGAACACTGAAGCTTTCTTT. Protein: CASSEGGTGNTEAFF. This chain links TRBV18 with TRBJ1-1; D may be TRBD1 (6 bases). Trimming shortened V by 6 bases and J by 1 base, and 15 bases separated the two germline ends. The germline V gene encodes CDR1 KGHSH and CDR2 LQKENI. The CDR3 runs 15 residues.

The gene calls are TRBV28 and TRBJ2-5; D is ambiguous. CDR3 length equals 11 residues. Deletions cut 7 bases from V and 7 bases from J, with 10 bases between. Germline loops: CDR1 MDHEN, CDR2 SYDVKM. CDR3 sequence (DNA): TGTGCCAGCACGGGCGGCGCGACCCAGTACTTC. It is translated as CASTGGATQYF.

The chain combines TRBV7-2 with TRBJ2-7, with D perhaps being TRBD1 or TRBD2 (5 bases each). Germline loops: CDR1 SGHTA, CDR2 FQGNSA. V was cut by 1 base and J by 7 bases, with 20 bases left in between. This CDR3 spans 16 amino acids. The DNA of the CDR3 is TGTGCCAGCAGCTTAGGTAGGGGAGCCTTCGGCAATGAGCAGTACTTC. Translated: CASSLGRGAFGNEQYF. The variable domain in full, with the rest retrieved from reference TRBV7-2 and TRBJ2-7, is GAGVSQSPSNKVTEKGKDVELRCDPISGHTALYWYRQSLGQGLEFLIYFQGNSAPDKSGLPSDRFSAERTGGSVSTLTIQRTQQEDSAVYLCASSLGRGAFGNEQYFGPGTRLTVT.

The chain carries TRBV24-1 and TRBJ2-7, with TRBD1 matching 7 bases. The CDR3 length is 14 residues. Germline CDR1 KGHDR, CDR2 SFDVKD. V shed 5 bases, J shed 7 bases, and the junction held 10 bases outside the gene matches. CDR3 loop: CATSVQGSYNEQYF. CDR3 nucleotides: TGTGCCACCAGTGTACAGGGGTCATACAATGAGCAGTACTTC.

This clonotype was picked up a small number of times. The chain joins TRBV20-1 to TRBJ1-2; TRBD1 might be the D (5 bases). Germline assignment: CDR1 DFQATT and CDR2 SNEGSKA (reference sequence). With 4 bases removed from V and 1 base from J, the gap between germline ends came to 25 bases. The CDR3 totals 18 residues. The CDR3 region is CSAKETYWEGTLNYGYTF. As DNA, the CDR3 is TGCAGTGCTAAAGAAACTTATTGGGAAGGGACCCTTAACTATGGCTACACCTTC.

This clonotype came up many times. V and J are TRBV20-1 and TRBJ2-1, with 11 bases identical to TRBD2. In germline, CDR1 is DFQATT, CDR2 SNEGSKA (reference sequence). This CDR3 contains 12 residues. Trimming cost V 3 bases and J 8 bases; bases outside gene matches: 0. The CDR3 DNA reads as TGCAGTGCTAGGACTAGCGGGGATGAGCAGTTCTTC. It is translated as CSARTSGDEQFF.

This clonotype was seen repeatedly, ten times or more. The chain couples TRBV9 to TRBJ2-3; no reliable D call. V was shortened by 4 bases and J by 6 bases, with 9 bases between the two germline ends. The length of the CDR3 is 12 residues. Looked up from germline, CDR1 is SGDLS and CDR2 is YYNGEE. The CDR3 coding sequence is TGTGCCAGCAGCCAATCCCGGGATACGCAGTATTTT. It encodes CASSQSRDTQYF.